A selection of T cell receptor beta chains follows, all from one sample in a study of T cells after yellow fever vaccination. Each CDR3 protein gets one entry after TCRdb re-called the 5' RACE reads with MiXCR. The data hold 200,000 to 300,000 distinct CDR3 sequences, with approximately 12% observed a single time. The sequences come from CD4+ T cells sorted from PBMCs, collected 45 days after the yellow fever booster vaccination. The receptors originated from a man under 40 who received the YFV17D yellow fever vaccine. The CDR3 runs from the conserved cysteine through the conserved F or W. The D gene is left open where the match is weak. Not every row has a clone size; where given, it reads once, few, many or a size class.

d_call | cdr3_length | j_call | clone_size | v_call | cdr3_aa | cdr3_nt
TRBD1 | 18 | TRBJ2-1 | . | TRBV4-2 | CASSQHGQDNILYNEQFF | TGTGCCAGCAGCCAACATGGACAGGACAACATACTCTACAATGAGCAGTTCTTC
. | 14 | TRBJ2-7 | few | TRBV7-2 | CASSLGRLAYEQYF | TGTGCCAGCAGCCTTGGACGGTTGGCCTACGAGCAGTACTTC
. | 15 | TRBJ2-1 | . | TRBV28 | CASSLSMGGSNEQFF | TGTGCCAGCAGTTTATCCATGGGGGGATCAAATGAGCAGTTCTTC
. | 14 | TRBJ2-3 | few | TRBV19 | CASVTAVGGGTQYF | TGTGCCAGTGTGACGGCGGTGGGAGGGGGTACGCAGTATTTT
. | 11 | TRBJ2-1 | few | TRBV7-3 | CASGTYNEQFF | TGTGCCAGCGGGACTTACAATGAGCAGTTCTTC
. | 12 | TRBJ2-5 | . | TRBV18 | CASSPPAGTQYF | TGTGCCAGCTCTCCTCCCGCAGGGACCCAGTACTTC
. | 14 | TRBJ1-2 | . | TRBV2 | CAISLARPPYGYTF | TGTGCCATCAGTTTAGCACGGCCCCCCTATGGCTACACCTTC
TRBD1 | 16 | TRBJ1-6 | . | TRBV27 | CASSIRGLSDNSPLHF | TGTGCCAGCAGTATCAGGGGGTTAAGCGATAATTCACCCCTCCACTTT
. | 12 | TRBJ1-1 | . | TRBV12-3/TRBV12-4 | CASSLYKTEAFF | TGTGCCAGCAGTTTATACAAGACTGAAGCTTTCTTT
TRBD1 | 17 | TRBJ1-5 | . | TRBV3-1 | CASSRDRNTDSNQPQHF | TGTGCCAGCAGCCGGGACAGGAATACCGATAGCAATCAGCCCCAGCATTTT
. | 12 | TRBJ2-7 | . | TRBV6-6 | CASSPQTDEQYF | TGTGCCAGCAGCCCTCAAACCGACGAGCAGTACTTC
. | 18 | TRBJ2-7 | many | TRBV5-1 | CASSFGPSGQRNYYEQYF | TGCGCCAGCAGCTTTGGCCCCTCAGGACAGCGAAACTACTACGAGCAGTACTTC
TRBD2 | 21 | TRBJ2-1 | few | TRBV11-1 | CASSLFSSGLAGVRPYNEQFF | TGTGCCAGCAGCTTATTTTCATCCGGACTAGCTGGAGTAAGGCCCTACAATGAGCAGTTCTTC
TRBD2 | 14 | TRBJ2-2 | few | TRBV5-1 | CASSFWRESGELFF | TGCGCCAGCAGCTTTTGGCGGGAGTCCGGGGAGCTGTTTTTT
. | 14 | TRBJ1-1 | . | TRBV5-1 | CASSLDSRDTEAFF | TGCGCCAGCAGCTTGGACAGTCGTGACACTGAAGCTTTCTTT
TRBD1 | 16 | TRBJ1-2 | . | TRBV20-1 | CSARGYGGQDNYGYTF | TGCAGTGCTAGAGGATATGGGGGACAGGATAACTATGGCTACACCTTC
. | 14 | TRBJ1-1 | . | TRBV4-2 | CASSQMGQNTEAFF | TGTGCCAGCAGCCAAATGGGACAGAACACTGAAGCTTTCTTT
. | 15 | TRBJ1-4 | few | TRBV4-3 | CASSQRPESNEKLFF | TGCGCCAGCAGCCAAAGGCCCGAATCTAATGAAAAACTGTTTTTT
. | 15 | TRBJ2-1 | many | TRBV5-1 | CASSLDVGSYNEQFF | TGCGCCAGCAGCTTGGACGTGGGCTCCTACAATGAGCAGTTCTTC
TRBD2 | 16 | TRBJ2-2 | . | TRBV12-3/TRBV12-4 | CASSGGGTLSAGELFF | TGTGCCAGCAGTGGGGGGGGGACCCTGAGTGCCGGGGAGCTGTTTTTT
. | 12 | TRBJ1-1 | . | TRBV29-1 | CSVGQGATEAFF | TGCAGCGTTGGCCAGGGCGCCACTGAAGCTTTCTTT
. | 14 | TRBJ2-2 | few | TRBV10-3 | CAISESTRGRELFF | TGTGCCATCAGTGAGTCGACTAGGGGGCGGGAGCTGTTTTTT
TRBD2 | 17 | TRBJ2-5 | . | TRBV7-2 | CASSSWGLAGDRETQYF | TGTGCCAGCAGCTCGTGGGGACTAGCGGGAGATCGGGAGACCCAGTACTTC
TRBD2 | 17 | TRBJ2-1 | few | TRBV4-1 | CASSQDASGSSYNEQFF | TGCGCCAGCAGCCAAGATGCTAGCGGGAGCTCCTACAATGAGCAGTTCTTC
. | 12 | TRBJ2-3 | . | TRBV2 | CARQGGTDTQYF | TGTGCCAGACAGGGTGGAACAGATACGCAGTATTTT
. | 17 | TRBJ2-2 | few | TRBV6-2/TRBV6-3 | CASSYSSARGWTGELFF | TGTGCCAGCAGTTACTCTTCGGCCAGGGGTTGGACCGGGGAGCTGTTTTTT
. | 14 | TRBJ2-3 | . | TRBV7-9 | CASSTKTSTDTQYF | TGTGCCAGCAGCACCAAAACGAGCACAGATACGCAGTATTTT
TRBD1 | 15 | TRBJ2-5 | few | TRBV5-1 | CASSPHGQGLETQYF | TGCGCCAGCAGCCCCCACGGACAGGGGTTGGAGACCCAGTACTTC
. | 16 | TRBJ2-3 | . | TRBV11-2 | CASSRSGAGSPDTQYF | TGTGCCAGCAGCCGAAGTGGGGCGGGGTCCCCAGATACGCAGTATTTT
. | 15 | TRBJ2-7 | . | TRBV7-3 | CASSPQSGQIYEQYF | TGTGCCAGCAGCCCCCAGAGCGGCCAAATTTACGAGCAGTACTTC
TRBD2 | 15 | TRBJ2-2 | . | TRBV7-2 | CASSLASGMGGELFF | TGTGCCAGCAGCTTAGCTAGCGGGATGGGCGGGGAGCTGTTTTTT
. | 14 | TRBJ2-7 | many | TRBV27 | CASSFGAFSYEQYF | TGTGCCAGCAGTTTTGGGGCTTTTTCCTACGAGCAGTACTTC
. | 14 | TRBJ2-7 | . | TRBV25-1 | CASSERGPIYEQYF | TGTGCCAGCAGTGAAAGAGGACCGATCTACGAGCAGTACTTC
TRBD1 | 17 | TRBJ2-7 | few | TRBV7-9 | CASSSGPGQGKSYEQYF | TGTGCCAGCAGCTCCGGGCCCGGACAGGGGAAATCCTACGAGCAGTACTTC
TRBD1 | 16 | TRBJ2-7 | . | TRBV6-1 | CASRPEDRAGTYEQYF | TGTGCCAGCAGACCGGAGGACAGGGCTGGGACCTACGAGCAGTACTTC
. | 14 | TRBJ2-1 | few | TRBV9 | CASSVETAYNEQFF | TGTGCCAGCAGCGTAGAGACAGCATACAATGAGCAGTTCTTC
. | 12 | TRBJ1-1 | few | TRBV7-9 | CASSALNTEAFF | TGTGCCAGCAGCGCCTTGAACACTGAAGCTTTCTTT
TRBD2 | 14 | TRBJ2-1 | . | TRBV20-1 | CSTSTSGSFYEQFF | TGCAGTACCAGTACTAGCGGGAGTTTCTATGAGCAGTTCTTC
. | 16 | TRBJ2-7 | . | TRBV20-1 | CSAREFSVSLGYEQYF | TGCAGTGCTAGAGAGTTCTCGGTCTCCTTAGGCTACGAGCAGTACTTC
TRBD2 | 19 | TRBJ2-1 | few | TRBV20-1 | CSASTRRTRTSGSYDEQFF | TGCAGTGCTTCGACTAGGAGGACAAGGACTAGCGGGAGCTATGATGAGCAGTTCTTC
. | 15 | TRBJ2-2 | . | TRBV7-3 | CASSLVGSNTGELFF | TGTGCCAGCAGCTTAGTTGGCTCAAACACCGGGGAGCTGTTTTTT
. | 13 | TRBJ1-2 | . | TRBV20-1 | CSATGGIGYGYTF | TGCAGTGCGACGGGGGGAATCGGGTATGGCTACACCTTC
. | 16 | TRBJ2-2 | . | TRBV29-1 | CSVEAGRGGYTGELFF | TGCAGCGTTGAAGCAGGCAGGGGAGGGTACACCGGGGAGCTGTTTTTT
TRBD1 | 15 | TRBJ1-6 | . | TRBV5-6 | CASSIRDRGDSPLHF | TGTGCCAGCAGTATCCGGGACAGGGGCGATTCACCCCTCCACTTT
TRBD1 | 13 | TRBJ1-1 | . | TRBV5-1 | CASRGQDDTEAFF | TGCGCCAGCAGGGGACAGGACGACACTGAAGCTTTCTTT
. | 16 | TRBJ2-3 | . | TRBV4-3 | CASSQGVLFAGDTQYF | TGCGCCAGCAGCCAAGGTGTTCTATTCGCGGGAGATACGCAGTATTTT
. | 15 | TRBJ2-1 | few | TRBV25-1 | CASSEGGVQGLEQFF | TGTGCCAGCAGTGAGGGCGGGGTTCAAGGGTTAGAGCAGTTCTTC
. | 14 | TRBJ2-2 | . | TRBV7-2 | CASSLVPGTGELFF | TGTGCCAGCAGCTTAGTCCCGGGGACCGGGGAGCTGTTTTTT
. | 15 | TRBJ2-1 | few | TRBV6-2/TRBV6-3 | CASITTGGPANEQFF | TGTGCCAGCATTACGACAGGAGGCCCTGCAAATGAGCAGTTCTTC
TRBD2 | 15 | TRBJ2-5 | . | TRBV4-3 | CASSLSGGRGETQYF | TGCGCCAGCAGCCTCTCGGGGGGGCGCGGGGAGACCCAGTACTTC
. | 13 | TRBJ1-4 | . | TRBV20-1 | CSVSPGQGEKLFF | TGCAGTGTCAGCCCGGGGCAGGGTGAAAAACTGTTTTTT